This T cell receptor beta chain emerged from a study of T-cell reconstitution after alpha-beta-depleted transplantation in children. The study, taken as a whole, reports: Counts and diversity of T cells one year after transplant came mostly from newly produced T cells. Reportedly, only several hundred clones from non-depleted graft cells drove alpha-beta T-cell counts at about two months. There were some patients whose high TCRbeta diversity at day 60 came from surviving recipient T cells and thymic progenitors.

Trimming took 6 bases from V and 6 from J, leaving 8 bases between them. There are 11 residues in the CDR3. In germline, CDR1 is MNHEY, CDR2 SVGAGI. For TCRbeta, the library was prepared with unique molecular identifiers. Using its own MiXCR run on the PCR reads, TCRdb lists one record per CDR3 protein. In the table there are around 800,000 distinct CDR3 sequences, less than 20% of which are singletons. This clonotype was seen repeatedly, ten times or more. Antigen: not known. The sample consisted of PBMCs, mostly from graft donor cells, taken 360 days after TCRalphabeta/CD19-depleted stem cell transplant. This chain uses TRBV6-5 with TRBJ1-2; D perhaps matches TRBD1 (5 bases). This receptor was obtained from a male patient aged 10 to 17 who had a stem cell transplant for acute lymphoblastic leukemia, so the T cells may come from the graft donor. The CDR3 here is CASSQGDGYTF. DNA of the CDR3: TGTGCCAGCAGCCAAGGGGATGGCTACACCTTC.